Shown below are 17 T cell receptor beta chains from a single sample sequenced in a study of cytomegalovirus exposure and HLA in healthy donors (TCRdb year 2017). The library was built by means of the immunoSEQ multiplex PCR assay. The multiplex PCR relied on a mix of 60 forward primers for TCR Vbeta segments and 13 reverse primers for TCR Jbeta segments. The table was pulled from immuneACCESS by TCRdb, which kept in-frame rearrangements only. Such tables lose some clones; where checked, under half of the loss comes from unresolved V genes, and the rest has no known cause. This sample lists 200,000 or so clones; roughly 80% were detected once. Around 3% of the sample lies in the top ten. The sequenced sample consisted of PBMCs. The receptors originated from a man younger than 45 in good health and CMV-seronegative.

This clone occurred once. The V gene is TRBV5-6, the J gene TRBJ1-5, with 9 bases identical to TRBD1. Losses at the gene ends were 1 base for V and 4 bases for J; bases not matched to a gene: 3. The CDR3 spans 15 residues. Germline V CDR1 and CDR2: SGHDT, YYEEEE. The CDR3 DNA is TGTGCCAGCAGCTTGACAGGGGGCGTGAATCAGCCCCAGCATTTT. This gives the protein CASSLTGGVNQPQHF.

The CDR3 sequence: CASSLGGTGRVAFF. The CDR3 region has the DNA TGTGCCAGCAGCTTAGGGGGGACAGGTCGTGTGGCTTTCTTT. V is TRBV7-9 and J is TRBJ1-1; 8 bases are shared with TRBD1. V lost 1 base and J lost 11; bases outside the gene matches: 9. CDR1 is SEHNR, CDR2 FQNEAQ, per germline (reference sequence). The CDR3 is 14 amino acids.

This chain joins TRBV19 and TRBJ1-1, with D perhaps TRBD1 (6 bases). The germline V and J ends were trimmed by 6 bases and 2 bases, with 13 bases remaining between them. The CDR3 spans 14 residues. CDR1 and CDR2 from the germline V gene are LNHDA and SQIVND (reference sequence). This chain's CDR3 is CASSLDSFNTEAFF. CDR3 nucleotide sequence: TGTGCCAGTAGCCTGGACAGCTTTAACACTGAAGCTTTCTTT.

The rearrangement links TRBV18 to TRBJ1-6; TRBD1 matches 7 bases. This CDR3 region has 14 residues. The germline V gene has CDR1 KGHSH and CDR2 LQKENI. Unmatched junction bases numbered 3, after V lost 5 bases and J lost 5 bases. In DNA form, the CDR3 reads TGTGCCAGCTCAAGGGACAGCGATAATTCACCCCTCCACTTT. It is translated as CASSRDSDNSPLHF.

The genes are TRBV9 and TRBJ1-4; 7 bases align to TRBD1. The CDR3 spans 17 residues. The germline V gene encodes CDR1 SGDLS and CDR2 YYNGEE. V lost 6 bases to trimming and J lost 7 bases; unmatched junction nucleotides: 18. The CDR3 loop is CASNQGDRETRGEKLFF. The CDR3 region has the DNA TGTGCCAGCAATCAAGGGGACAGAGAGACACGGGGTGAAAAACTGTTTTTT. The full variable domain, in which reference TRBV9 and TRBJ1-4 provide the parts outside the CDR3, is DSGVTQTPKHLITATGQRVTLRCSPRSGDLSVYWYQQSLDQGLQFLIQYYNGEERAKGNILERFSAQQFPDLHSELNLSSLELGDSALYFCASNQGDRETRGEKLFFGSGTQLSVL.

With respect to this clone: A read error may produce the germline difference seen at one junction end. The chain employs TRBV5-1 and TRBJ2-6; a possible D gene is TRBD1 (5 bases). The CDR3 is 15 residues long. CDR1 SGHRS and CDR2 YFSETQ come from the germline V gene. The CDR3 loop is CASSLRVGGASVLTF. Written as DNA, the CDR3 is TGCGCCAGCAGCTTGCGGGTTGGTGGGGCCAGCGTCCTGACTTTC.

V is TRBV5-1 and J is TRBJ2-5; 7 bases fit TRBD2. Per the germline V gene, CDR1 is SGHRS and CDR2 is YFSETQ. Losses at the gene ends were 4 bases for V and 4 bases for J; bases not matched to a gene: 10. This CDR3 contains 15 residues. The CDR3: CASSPGDYPGETQYF. The CDR3 region has the DNA TGCGCCAGCAGCCCGGGGGACTACCCCGGAGAGACCCAGTACTTC.

This chain uses TRBV2 with TRBJ1-1; no clear D. CDR1 is SNHLY, CDR2 FYNNEI, per germline. V gave up 7 bases and J gave up 0 bases, with 12 bases separating them. The CDR3 contains 14 residues. DNA for the CDR3: TGTGCCAGCAAAGTGGGCAACTTGAACACTGAAGCTTTCTTT. Amino acids: CASKVGNLNTEAFF.

The V and J genes are TRBV7-2 and TRBJ2-2; D may be TRBD1 (6 bases). The CDR3 sequence is 15 residues long. CDR1 and CDR2 from the germline V gene are SGHTA and FQGNSA. V lost 4 bases and J lost 1, with 10 bases in between. The CDR3 coding sequence is TGTGCCAGCAGCTCAGGGGTTAGGAACACCGGGGAGCTGTTTTTT. Translated, it gives CASSSGVRNTGELFF.

The J gene is TRBJ2-7, the V gene TRBV28; the D gene is possibly TRBD2 (6 bases). CDR3 length: 14 amino acids. CDR1 MDHEN and CDR2 SYDVKM come from the germline V gene. V shed 5 bases and J shed 5 bases, with 16 bases lying between them. CDR3 in DNA: TGTGCCAGCAGTCCCGTGGGGGGTAGCCACGAGCAGTACTTC. Amino acid sequence: CASSPVGGSHEQYF.

V usage is TRBV9 and J usage is TRBJ2-3, with 8 bases fitting TRBD2. Per germline, CDR1 SGDLS and CDR2 YYNGEE. The CDR3 runs to 15 residues. The ends lost 2 bases at V and 3 bases at J; junction bases unmatched: 5. The CDR3 DNA sequence: TGTGCCAGCAGCGTTAGCGGGGTTAGGACAGATACGCAGTATTTT. This translates into CASSVSGVRTDTQYF.

The chain employs TRBV5-5 and TRBJ2-7; 8 positions match TRBD1. The CDR3 has 13 amino acids. From germline, CDR1 is SGHKS and CDR2 YYEKEE (reference sequence). V gave up 4 bases and J gave up 6 bases; unmatched junction bases: 6. Here the CDR3 reads CASSRGTGSEQYF. CDR3 nucleotides: TGTGCCAGCAGCCGGGGGACAGGCAGCGAGCAGTACTTC. Variable domain in full (rest from reference TRBV5-5 and TRBJ2-7): DAGVTQSPTHLIKTRGQQVTLRCSPISGHKSVSWYQQVLGQGPQFIFQYYEKEERGRGNFPDRFSARQFPNYSSELNVNALLLGDSALYLCASSRGTGSEQYFGPGTRLTVT.

This clone has just a few counts. The chain combines TRBV5-4 with TRBJ2-7, with a possible D match to TRBD1 (5 bases). The V end was cut by 0 bases, the J end by 3 bases, with 16 bases between. CDR1 is SGHNT, CDR2 YYREEE, per germline (reference sequence). The CDR3 is 16 amino acids. The CDR3 coding sequence is TGTGCCAGCAGCTTGGGCCTTGTGGGGCCCGACTACGAGCAGTACTTC. It specifies CASSLGLVGPDYEQYF.

This chain links TRBV6-5 with TRBJ2-2, with 10 positions matching TRBD2. Germline assignment: CDR1 MNHEY and CDR2 SVGAGI. Germline trimming cut 5 bases from V and 7 bases from J; bases unmatched to any gene: 7. The CDR3 extends over 15 amino acids. The CDR3 spells CASSRAGGRGGELFF. The CDR3 bases are TGTGCCAGCAGTCGAGCGGGGGGGCGGGGCGGGGAGCTGTTTTTT.

This clone was picked up one time. This chain uses TRBV15 with TRBJ1-6; no definite D call. The V gene lost 6 bases and the J gene lost 0 bases, with 6 bases spanning the gap. The germline gives CDR1 LNHNV, CDR2 YYDKDF (reference sequence). This CDR3 is 14 amino acids long. CDR3 sequence: CATSFRSYNSPLHF. The CDR3 DNA is TGTGCCACCAGTTTTCGCTCCTATAATTCACCCCTCCACTTT.

This chain joins TRBV5-6 and TRBJ1-5; 12 nucleotides line up with TRBD1. Germline CDR1 reads SGHDT; CDR2 reads YYEEEE. The CDR3 has 15 amino acids. V lost 5 bases to trimming and J lost 4 bases; unmatched junction nucleotides: 4. CDR3 bases: TGTGCCAGCAGTTGGGGACAGGGGGCGAATCAGCCCCAGCATTTT. Encoded protein: CASSWGQGANQPQHF.

This rearrangement joins TRBV5-5 to TRBJ1-1; D ambiguous. Trimming shortened V by 0 bases and J by 1 base, and 4 bases separated the two germline ends. Germline assignment: CDR1 SGHKS and CDR2 YYEKEE (reference sequence). The CDR3 spans 13 residues. The CDR3 region has the DNA TGTGCCAGCAGCTTGGCCAGGAACACTGAAGCTTTCTTT. Translation gives CASSLARNTEAFF.